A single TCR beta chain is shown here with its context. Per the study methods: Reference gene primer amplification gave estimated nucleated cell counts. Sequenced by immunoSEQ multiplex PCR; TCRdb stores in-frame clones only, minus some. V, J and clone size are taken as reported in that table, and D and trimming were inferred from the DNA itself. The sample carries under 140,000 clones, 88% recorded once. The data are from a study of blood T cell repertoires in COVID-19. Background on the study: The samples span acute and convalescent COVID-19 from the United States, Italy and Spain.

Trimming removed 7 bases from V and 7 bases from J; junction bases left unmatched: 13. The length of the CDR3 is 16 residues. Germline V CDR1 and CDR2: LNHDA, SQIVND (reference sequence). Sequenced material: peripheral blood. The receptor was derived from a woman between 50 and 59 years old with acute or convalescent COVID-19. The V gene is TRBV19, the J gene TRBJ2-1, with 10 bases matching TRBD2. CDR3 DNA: TGTGCCAGTACCGCGCGGACTTCTAGCGGGGGAAATGAGCAGTTCTTC. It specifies CASTARTSSGGNEQFF.